This T cell receptor (beta chain) was observed in a study of Ad26.COV2.S vaccination and SARS-CoV-2 variants. Background on the study: The study gave Ad26.COV2.S intramuscularly, once or twice 56 days apart. Whole-study results and caveats: Recipients of vaccine and of placebo showed similar breadth of their non-spike TCR repertoires.

In its sample, this clone was seen a few times. The antigen is undetermined. Repertoires were generated with immunoSEQ multiplex PCR, while TCRdb's copy carries only in-frame clones and drops some. The table includes under 250,000 clones, 87% detected once. Germline loops: CDR1 MNHEY, CDR2 SVGAGI. V lost 3 bases to trimming and J lost 4 bases, with 10 bases between them. This CDR3 comprises 13 residues. The treatment here: roughly 20 received Ad26.COV2.S at low or high dose, single or two shots; about 5 received placebo; per-sample allocation not given. Day 63 after the first injection of vaccine or placebo was the sampling time. Donation was by an adult aged 18-55 years who was in Boston.

The specimen was peripheral blood, collected in a trial of Ad26.COV2.S vaccine versus placebo. The receptor was derived from a person between 18 and 60 years old who received the Ad26.COV2.S COVID-19 vaccine or a placebo. The V gene is TRBV6-5, the J gene TRBJ2-7, with a tentative D call TRBD2 (6 bases). The CDR3: CASSYCGIYEQYV. CDR3 sequence (DNA): TGTGCCAGCAGTTATTGCGGGATTTACGAGCAGTACGTC.